This TCR beta chain derives from a study of blood T cell repertoires in COVID-19. In the study overall: Samples came from the United States, Italy and Spain, spanning acute and convalescent COVID-19.

Assay: immunoSEQ multiplex PCR; the TCRdb copy retains only in-frame clones and omits some. In the table there are a few hundred thousand clones, roughly 90% of which are singletons. CDR1 is SGHVS, CDR2 FQNEAQ, per germline. Trimming cost V 5 bases and J 1 base, with 17 bases left between them. The CDR3 extends over 16 amino acids. V usage is TRBV7-8 and J usage is TRBJ1-1; D unclear. Sequencing was carried out using peripheral blood. This receptor was obtained from a woman aged 25 to 39 with COVID-19, enrolled during active disease. CDR3 nucleotide sequence: TGTGCCAGCAGCCCCCCCGCGGGTCCGCGGAACACTGAAGCTTTCTTT. Protein sequence: CASSPPAGPRNTEAFF.